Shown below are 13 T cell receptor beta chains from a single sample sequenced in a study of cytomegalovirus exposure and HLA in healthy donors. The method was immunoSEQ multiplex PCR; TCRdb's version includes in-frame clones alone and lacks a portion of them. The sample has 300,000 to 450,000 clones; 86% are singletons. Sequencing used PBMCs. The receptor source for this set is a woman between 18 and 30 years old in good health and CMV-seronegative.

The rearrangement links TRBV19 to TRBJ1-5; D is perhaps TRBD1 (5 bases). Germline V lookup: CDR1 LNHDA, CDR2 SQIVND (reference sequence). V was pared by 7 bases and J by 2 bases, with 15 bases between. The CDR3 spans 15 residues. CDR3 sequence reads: CASMERTGGNQPQHF. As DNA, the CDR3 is TGTGCCAGTATGGAACGGACGGGGGGCAATCAGCCCCAGCATTTT.

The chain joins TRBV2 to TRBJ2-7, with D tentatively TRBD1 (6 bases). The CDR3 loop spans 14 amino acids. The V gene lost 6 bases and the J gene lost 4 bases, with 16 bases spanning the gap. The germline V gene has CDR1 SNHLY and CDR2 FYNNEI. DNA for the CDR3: TGTGCCAGCAGGGGACACCTGGATGCGTACGAGCAGTACTTC. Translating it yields CASRGHLDAYEQYF.

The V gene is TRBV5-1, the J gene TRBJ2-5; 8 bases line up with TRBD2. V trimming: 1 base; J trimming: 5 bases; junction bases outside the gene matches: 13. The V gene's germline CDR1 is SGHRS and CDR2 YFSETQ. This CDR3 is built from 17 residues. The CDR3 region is CASSLFPSGSKSETQYF. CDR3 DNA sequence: TGCGCCAGCAGCTTGTTCCCTAGCGGGTCCAAAAGCGAGACCCAGTACTTC. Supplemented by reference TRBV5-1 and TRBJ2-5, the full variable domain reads KAGVTQTPRYLIKTRGQQVTLSCSPISGHRSVSWYQQTPGQGLQFLFEYFSETQRNKGNFPGRFSGRQFSNSRSEMNVSTLELGDSALYLCASSLFPSGSKSETQYFGPGTRLLVL.

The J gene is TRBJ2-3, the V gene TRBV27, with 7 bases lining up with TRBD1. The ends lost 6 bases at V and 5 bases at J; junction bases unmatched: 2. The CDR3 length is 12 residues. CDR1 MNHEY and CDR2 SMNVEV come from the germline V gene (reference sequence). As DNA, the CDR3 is TGTGCCAGCAGGACAGGGAAAGATACGCAGTATTTT. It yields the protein CASRTGKDTQYF.

DNA of the CDR3: TGTGCCAGCAGCGACCCTAGGAAGGCCAAAAACATTCAGTACTTC. Translated, it gives CASSDPRKAKNIQYF. The V call is TRBV11-2, the J call TRBJ2-4; D uncertain. Deletions cut 5 bases from V and 1 base from J, with 12 bases between. CDR1 and CDR2 (germline): SGHAT, FQNNGV. The CDR3 loop spans 15 amino acids.

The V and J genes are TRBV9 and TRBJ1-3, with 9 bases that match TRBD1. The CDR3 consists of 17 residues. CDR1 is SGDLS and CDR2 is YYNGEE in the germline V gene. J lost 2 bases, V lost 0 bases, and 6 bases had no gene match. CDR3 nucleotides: TGTGCCAGCAGCGTAGCTGACGGACAGGGGCCTGGAAACACCATATATTTT. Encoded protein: CASSVADGQGPGNTIYF.

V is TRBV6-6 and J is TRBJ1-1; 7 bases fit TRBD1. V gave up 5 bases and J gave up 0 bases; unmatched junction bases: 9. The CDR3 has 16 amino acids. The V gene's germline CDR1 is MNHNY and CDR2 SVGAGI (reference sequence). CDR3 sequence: CASSRPDRVMNTEAFF. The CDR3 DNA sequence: TGTGCCAGCAGTAGACCTGACAGGGTCATGAACACTGAAGCTTTCTTT.

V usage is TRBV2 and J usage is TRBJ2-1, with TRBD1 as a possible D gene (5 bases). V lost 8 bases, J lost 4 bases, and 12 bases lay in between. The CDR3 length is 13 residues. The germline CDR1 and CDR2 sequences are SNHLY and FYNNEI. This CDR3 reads CASYRQYYNEQFF. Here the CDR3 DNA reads TGTGCCAGCTATAGACAGTATTACAATGAGCAGTTCTTC.

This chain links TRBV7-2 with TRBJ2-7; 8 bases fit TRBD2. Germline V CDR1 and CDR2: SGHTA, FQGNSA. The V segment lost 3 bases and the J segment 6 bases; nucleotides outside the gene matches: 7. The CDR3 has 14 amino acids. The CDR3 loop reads CASSFFGTRREQYF. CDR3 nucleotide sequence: TGTGCCAGCAGCTTCTTTGGGACTAGACGCGAGCAGTACTTC.

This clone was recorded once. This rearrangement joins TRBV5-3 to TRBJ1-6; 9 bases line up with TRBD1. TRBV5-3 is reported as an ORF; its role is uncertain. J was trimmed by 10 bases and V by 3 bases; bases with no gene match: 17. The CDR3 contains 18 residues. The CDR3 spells CARSSVRTGANGESPLHF. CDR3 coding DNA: TGTGCCAGAAGCTCGGTAAGGACAGGGGCGAATGGGGAATCACCCCTCCACTTT.

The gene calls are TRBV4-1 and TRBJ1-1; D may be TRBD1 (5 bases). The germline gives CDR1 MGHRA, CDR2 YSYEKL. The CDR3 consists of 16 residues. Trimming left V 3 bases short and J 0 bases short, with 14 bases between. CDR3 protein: CASSHGTGTMNTEAFF. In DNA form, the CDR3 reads TGCGCCAGCAGCCACGGTACAGGTACTATGAACACTGAAGCTTTCTTT.

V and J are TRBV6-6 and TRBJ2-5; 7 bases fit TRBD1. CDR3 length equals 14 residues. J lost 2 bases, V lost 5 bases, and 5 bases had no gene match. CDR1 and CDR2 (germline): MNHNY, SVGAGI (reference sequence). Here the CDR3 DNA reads TGTGCCAGCAGTCCCACCAGGGGGCAAGAGACCCAGTACTTC. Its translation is CASSPTRGQETQYF.

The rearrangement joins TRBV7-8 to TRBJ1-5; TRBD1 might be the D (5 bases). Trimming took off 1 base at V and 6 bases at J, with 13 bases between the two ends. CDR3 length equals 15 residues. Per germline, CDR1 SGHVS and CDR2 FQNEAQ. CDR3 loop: CASSLEGRVSQPQHF. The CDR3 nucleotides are TGTGCCAGCAGCTTAGAGGGCAGGGTTTCTCAGCCCCAGCATTTT.